Following are 22 T cell receptor beta chains from one sample sequenced in a study of cytomegalovirus exposure and HLA in healthy donors. Both 60 Vbeta primers and 13 Jbeta primers went into the PCR. Using immunoSEQ multiplex PCR, the repertoire was profiled, and TCRdb retains in-frame clones only, with some absent. The table has about 150,000 clones, under 85% seen once. Sequences were obtained from PBMCs. The receptors come from a woman between 18 and 29 years old in good health and CMV-seropositive.

The chain carries TRBV11-3 and TRBJ1-2, with D perhaps TRBD1 (6 bases). V lost 0 bases to trimming and J lost 7 bases, with 15 bases between them. CDR1 and CDR2 (germline): SGHNT, YENEEA. CDR3 length: 15 residues. The CDR3 spells CASSLDSPGATGYTF. The CDR3, as DNA: TGTGCCAGCAGCTTAGATTCCCCAGGGGCAACTGGCTACACCTTC.

The chain links TRBV9 to TRBJ2-2; no reliable D call. The CDR3 is made up of 12 amino acids. Germline V lookup: CDR1 SGDLS, CDR2 YYNGEE. V was cut by 4 bases and J by 6 bases, with 7 bases left in between. CDR3 region: CASSPPAGELFF. CDR3 coding DNA: TGTGCCAGCAGCCCGCCGGCCGGGGAGCTGTTTTTT.

The V call is TRBV7-2, the J call TRBJ2-7, with 10 nucleotides matching TRBD1. Germline CDR1 SGHTA, CDR2 FQGNSA. Trimming at V came to 5 bases and at J to 0 bases, leaving 10 bases not matched to a gene. This CDR3 is built from 17 residues. Here the CDR3 reads CASSPYRGQGTSYEQYF. Here the CDR3 DNA reads TGTGCCAGCAGCCCCTACCGGGGACAGGGGACCTCCTACGAGCAGTACTTC.

The chain uses TRBV7-2 and TRBJ1-5; the match to TRBD1 covers 7 bases. Losses at the gene ends were 5 bases for V and 2 bases for J; bases not matched to a gene: 3. This CDR3 region has 14 residues. Germline loops: CDR1 SGHTA, CDR2 FQGNSA. The CDR3 sequence is CASSQDRGNQPQHF. The DNA of the CDR3 is TGTGCCAGCAGCCAAGACAGGGGCAATCAGCCCCAGCATTTT.

V is TRBV2 and J is TRBJ1-2; TRBD1 might be the D (6 bases). The germline V gene encodes CDR1 SNHLY and CDR2 FYNNEI. This CDR3 contains 15 residues. V was trimmed by 5 bases and J by 1 base, leaving 14 bases between them. CDR3 residues: CASSQQGTHNYGYTF. The CDR3 nucleotides are TGTGCCAGCAGTCAACAGGGAACCCATAACTATGGCTACACCTTC.

This sequence joins TRBV2 and TRBJ2-5; the D gene is possibly TRBD1 (5 bases). With 11 bases removed from V and 3 bases from J, the gap between germline ends came to 16 bases. This CDR3 region has 13 residues. The germline V gene has CDR1 SNHLY and CDR2 FYNNEI. DNA of the CDR3: TGTGCCGTCCAGACAGAGATAGAAGAGACCCAGTACTTC. Amino acid sequence: CAVQTEIEETQYF.

The V call is TRBV5-3, the J call TRBJ2-5; 14 bases align to TRBD2. TRBV5-3 is labeled an ORF, and its function is uncertain. The CDR3 consists of 18 residues. V shed 4 bases, J shed 3 bases, and the junction held 11 bases outside the gene matches. CDR3 protein: CARSPGLAGEGLEETQYF. CDR3 coding DNA: TGTGCCAGAAGCCCGGGACTAGCGGGGGAAGGGTTAGAAGAGACCCAGTACTTC.

V is TRBV18 and J is TRBJ2-7; TRBD1 aligns across 7 bases. The CDR3 contains 15 residues. The V gene end was trimmed by 4 bases and the J gene end by 6 bases; junction bases not matched to a gene: 12. Germline assignment: CDR1 KGHSH and CDR2 LQKENI. DNA for the CDR3: TGTGCCAGCTCACTACAGACAGGGACCATAGGCGAGCAGTACTTC. Amino acids: CASSLQTGTIGEQYF.

The chain has TRBV11-2 and TRBJ2-2; 7 nucleotides align to TRBD1. V shed 4 bases, J shed 0 bases, and the junction held 8 bases outside the gene matches. Germline V CDR1 and CDR2: SGHAT, FQNNGV. The CDR3 totals 17 residues. The CDR3, as DNA: TGTGCCAGCAGCTACGCCCCGGACAGGACGAACACCGGGGAGCTGTTTTTT. Amino acid sequence: CASSYAPDRTNTGELFF.

The chain carries TRBV9 and TRBJ1-1, with 8 bases that match TRBD1. This CDR3 region has 15 residues. V lost 0 bases and J lost 8; bases outside the gene matches: 9. Per the germline V gene, CDR1 is SGDLS and CDR2 is YYNGEE. This CDR3 reads CASSVDGTGGNEAFF. CDR3 DNA sequence: TGTGCCAGCAGCGTAGATGGGACAGGTGGAAACGAAGCTTTCTTT.

V gene TRBV28 combines with J gene TRBJ2-5; 8 bases match TRBD1. The J call may be in error: the DNA end matches TRBJ2-7 better. CDR3 length: 14 residues. The germline CDR1 and CDR2 sequences are MDHEN and SYDVKM. CDR3: CASSLGQGAGEQYF. The CDR3 DNA sequence: TGTGCCAGCAGTTTAGGGCAGGGGGCGGGCGAGCAGTACTTC.

The chain joins TRBV5-8 to TRBJ2-5; the D gene is possibly TRBD1 (5 bases). Near its end, the DNA agrees better with TRBJ2-7, so the J call may be wrong. CDR3 size: 14 residues. Germline values: CDR1 SGHTS, CDR2 YDEGEE. CDR3 sequence (DNA): TGTGCCAGCAGCCTTACCGGACATCCCTACGAGCAGTACTTC. Its protein product is CASSLTGHPYEQYF.

V is TRBV11-2 and J is TRBJ2-1; possible D gene TRBD2, 6 bases. The CDR3 is 15 amino acids. The germline gives CDR1 SGHAT, CDR2 FQNNGV. Deletions cut 2 bases from V and 0 bases from J, with 8 bases between. CDR3 bases: TGTGCCAGCAGCTTATCCGGGGGCTCCTACAATGAGCAGTTCTTC. This gives the protein CASSLSGGSYNEQFF.

The chain links TRBV2 to TRBJ2-1, with D unresolved. The germline CDR1 and CDR2 sequences are SNHLY and FYNNEI. There are 13 residues in the CDR3. Trimming cost V 2 bases and J 8 bases, with 10 bases left between them. CDR3 region: CASSEFRGDEQFF. CDR3 nucleotides: TGTGCCAGCAGTGAATTTCGTGGAGATGAGCAGTTCTTC.

This chain connects TRBV14 to TRBJ1-4; 9 bases match TRBD1. V was clipped by 3 bases and J by 5 bases; unmatched bases: 7. CDR1 is SGHDN and CDR2 is FVKESK in the germline V gene. The CDR3 sequence is 16 residues long. The chain's CDR3 is CASSQKSTGGNEKLFF. CDR3 sequence (DNA): TGTGCCAGCAGCCAGAAATCGACAGGGGGAAATGAAAAACTGTTTTTT.

V is TRBV11-3 and J is TRBJ1-1; TRBD1 might be the D (5 bases). This CDR3 comprises 15 residues. The germline V gene has CDR1 SGHNT and CDR2 YENEEA. With 6 bases removed from V and 6 bases from J, the gap between germline ends came to 20 bases. The CDR3 DNA reads TGTGCCAGCAGTTCAAAATTGCGTTGGGGGGCTGAAGCTTTCTTT. This translates into CASSSKLRWGAEAFF.

The gene calls are TRBV30 and TRBJ1-5; D call uncertain. Trimming took off 3 bases at V and 7 bases at J, with 10 bases between the two ends. Germline V gives CDR1 GTSNPN, CDR2 SVGIG (reference sequence). The CDR3 consists of 12 residues. CDR3 DNA sequence: TGTGCCTGGAGGAGAGGAAGCCAGCCCCAGCATTTT. It translates to CAWRRGSQPQHF.

The chain uses TRBV7-6 and TRBJ2-3; 8 nucleotides agree with TRBD2. The germline CDR1 and CDR2 sequences are SGHVS and FNYEAQ. Trimming took 5 bases from V and 0 from J; bases not matched to a gene: 4. The CDR3 contains 15 residues. The CDR3 region is CASSKAGESTDTQYF. DNA of the CDR3: TGTGCCAGCAGCAAAGCGGGGGAGAGCACAGATACGCAGTATTTT.

V usage is TRBV6-5 and J usage is TRBJ1-2, with D hard to call. V was shortened by 4 bases and J by 4 bases, with 10 bases between the two germline ends. Germline values: CDR1 MNHEY, CDR2 SVGAGI. The CDR3 sequence is 13 residues long. This CDR3 reads CASSSRVPYGYTF. The CDR3 DNA reads as TGTGCCAGCAGTTCGCGAGTACCCTATGGCTACACCTTC.

The V gene is TRBV2, the J gene TRBJ1-1; 7 positions match TRBD1. Germline CDR1 and CDR2: SNHLY and FYNNEI. Trimming removed 7 bases from V and 7 bases from J; junction bases left unmatched: 9. CDR3 size: 13 residues. This CDR3 reads CASMLGGTGEAFF. CDR3 coding DNA: TGTGCCAGCATGTTAGGGGGCACGGGTGAAGCTTTCTTT. Full variable domain (outside the CDR3, taken from reference TRBV2 and TRBJ1-1): EPEVTQTPSHQVTQMGQEVILRCVPISNHLYFYWYRQILGQKVEFLVSFYNNEISEKSEIFDDQFSVERPDGSNFTLKIRSTKLEDSAMYFCASMLGGTGEAFFGQGTRLTVV.

This clone has just a few counts. The J gene is TRBJ1-3, the V gene TRBV7-9, with 7 bases identical to TRBD1. This CDR3 is built from 16 residues. The ends lost 5 bases at V and 0 bases at J; junction bases unmatched: 7. Per germline, CDR1 SEHNR and CDR2 FQNEAQ (reference sequence). Here the CDR3 DNA reads TGTGCCAGCAGCCCCTGGACAGGAGGCTCTGGAAACACCATATATTTT. Translated: CASSPWTGGSGNTIYF.

This chain links TRBV5-8 with TRBJ2-1; 9 nucleotides match TRBD1. V was pared by 7 bases and J by 6 bases, with 8 bases of the junction left unmatched. Germline CDR1 is SGHTS and CDR2 is YDEGEE. CDR3 length equals 14 residues. The CDR3 DNA sequence: TGTGCCAGCGGCCGGGACAGGGTTATCAATGAGCAGTTCTTC. The encoded protein is CASGRDRVINEQFF.